This T cell receptor beta chain was identified in a study of CD8 T cells in ankylosing spondylitis. Study-wide findings and caveats: Blood of patients with ankylosing spondylitis appeared to be characterized by a TCR beta motif of about 8 highly homologous variants. Significant enrichment of disease-linked clones was reported in matched ankylosing spondylitis synovial fluid.

This clonotype has only a few counts. Its antigen remains unknown. With molecular barcodes, quantitative 5'-RACE was used to make the TCR beta libraries. TCRdb itself ran the 5' RACE reads through MiXCR, one entry per CDR3 protein. The table has about 540,000 distinct CDR3 sequences, roughly 12% seen once; the top ten hold over 6.5%. Trimming removed 4 bases at V and 2 bases at J, with 13 bases between. The CDR3 totals 15 residues. Germline V lookup: CDR1 SGHRS, CDR2 YFSETQ. The receptor's source is a male donor with ankylosing spondylitis. The chain uses TRBV5-1 and TRBJ2-1; D is perhaps TRBD1 or TRBD2 (5 bases each). The specimen sequenced was blood, either unsorted or a sorted T cell fraction (not recorded which). CDR3 coding DNA: TGCGCCAGCAGCAGAGGGGACCCTCCCTACAATGAGCAGTTCTTC. This sequence encodes CASSRGDPPYNEQFF.